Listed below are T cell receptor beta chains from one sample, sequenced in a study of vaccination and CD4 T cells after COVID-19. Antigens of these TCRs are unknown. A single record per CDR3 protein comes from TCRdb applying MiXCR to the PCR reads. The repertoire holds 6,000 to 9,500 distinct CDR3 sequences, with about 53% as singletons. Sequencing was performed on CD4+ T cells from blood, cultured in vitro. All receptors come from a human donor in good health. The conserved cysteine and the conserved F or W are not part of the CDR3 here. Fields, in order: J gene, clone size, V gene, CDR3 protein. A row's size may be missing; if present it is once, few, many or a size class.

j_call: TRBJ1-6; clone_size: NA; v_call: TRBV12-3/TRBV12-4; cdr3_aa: ASSSLWGSPLH
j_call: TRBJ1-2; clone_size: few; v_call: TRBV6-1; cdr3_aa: ASSTLSTANYGYT
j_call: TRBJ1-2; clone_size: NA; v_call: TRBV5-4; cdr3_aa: ASSLAAGYGYT
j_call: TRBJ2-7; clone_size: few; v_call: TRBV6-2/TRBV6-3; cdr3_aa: ASRTVDEQY
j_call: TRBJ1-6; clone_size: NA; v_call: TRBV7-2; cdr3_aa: ASSSVGLANSPLH
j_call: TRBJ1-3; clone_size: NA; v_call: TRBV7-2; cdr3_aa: ASSVGPSSGNTIY
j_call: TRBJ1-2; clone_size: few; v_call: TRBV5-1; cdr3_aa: ASSLGQGASNYGYT
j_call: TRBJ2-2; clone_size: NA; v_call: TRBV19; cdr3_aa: ASSTNRGTGELF
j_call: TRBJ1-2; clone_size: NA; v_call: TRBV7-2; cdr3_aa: ASSFPLGGYT
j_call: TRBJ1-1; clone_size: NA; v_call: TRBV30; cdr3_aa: AWSVSHLTEAF
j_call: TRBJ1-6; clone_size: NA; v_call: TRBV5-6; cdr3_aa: ASSSRTGSVDSPLH
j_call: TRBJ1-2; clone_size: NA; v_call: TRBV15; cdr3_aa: ATSSLVPNYGYT
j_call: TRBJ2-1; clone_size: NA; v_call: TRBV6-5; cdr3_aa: ASSYPVGGGTNEQF
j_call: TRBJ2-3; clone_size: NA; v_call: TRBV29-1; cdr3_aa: SGRTGVADTQY
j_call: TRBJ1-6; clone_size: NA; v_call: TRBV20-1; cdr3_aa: SATGPSRGGSPLH
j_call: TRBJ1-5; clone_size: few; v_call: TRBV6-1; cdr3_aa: ASSGTGNSNQPQH
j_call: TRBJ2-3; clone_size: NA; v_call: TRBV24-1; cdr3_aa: ATSEPSTDTQY
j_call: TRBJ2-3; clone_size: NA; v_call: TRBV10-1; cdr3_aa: ASSTGGTDTQY
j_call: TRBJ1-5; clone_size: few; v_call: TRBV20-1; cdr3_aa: SAREGQGWYSNQPQH
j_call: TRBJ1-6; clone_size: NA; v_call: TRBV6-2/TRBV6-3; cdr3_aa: ASSSGQGNSPLH
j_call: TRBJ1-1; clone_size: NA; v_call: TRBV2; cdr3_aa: ASIGGPRTEAF
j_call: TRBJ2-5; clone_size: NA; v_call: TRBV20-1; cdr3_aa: SASFLAGFRETQY
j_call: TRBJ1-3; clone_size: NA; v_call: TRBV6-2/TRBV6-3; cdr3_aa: ASSYKGPLSGNTIY
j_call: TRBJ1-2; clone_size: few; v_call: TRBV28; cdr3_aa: ASRLGPTLGYT
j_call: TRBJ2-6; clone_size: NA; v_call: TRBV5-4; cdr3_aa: ASSLGGLATSGANVLT
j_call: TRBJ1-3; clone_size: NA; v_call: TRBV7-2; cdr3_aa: ASSPGQAGNTIY
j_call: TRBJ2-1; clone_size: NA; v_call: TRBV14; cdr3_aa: ASSQVMGLGRNEQF
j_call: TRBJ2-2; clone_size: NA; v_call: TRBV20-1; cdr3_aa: SAWTVRNTGELF
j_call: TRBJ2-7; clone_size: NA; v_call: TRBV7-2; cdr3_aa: ASSPTFGTAGEQY
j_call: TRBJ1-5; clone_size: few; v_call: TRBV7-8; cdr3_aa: ASSLGRLGSQPQH
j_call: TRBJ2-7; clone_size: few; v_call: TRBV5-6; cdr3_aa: ASRENRGREQY
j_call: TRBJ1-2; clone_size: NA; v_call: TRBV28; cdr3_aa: ASSNRDGYGYT
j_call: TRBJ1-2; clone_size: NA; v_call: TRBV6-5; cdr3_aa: ASSSLILGYGYT
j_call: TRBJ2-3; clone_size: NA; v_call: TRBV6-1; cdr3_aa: ASQKGTGHTDTQY
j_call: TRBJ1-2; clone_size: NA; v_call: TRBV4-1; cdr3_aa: ASSQPAGGDYGYT
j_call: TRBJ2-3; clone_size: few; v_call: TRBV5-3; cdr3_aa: ARRRSGGSITDTQY
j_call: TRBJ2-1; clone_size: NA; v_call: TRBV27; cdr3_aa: ASSLAENSYNEQF
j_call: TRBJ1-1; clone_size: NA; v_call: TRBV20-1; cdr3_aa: SAMQVLRGTEAF
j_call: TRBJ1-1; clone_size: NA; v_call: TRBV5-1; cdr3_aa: ASSLQSSNTEAF
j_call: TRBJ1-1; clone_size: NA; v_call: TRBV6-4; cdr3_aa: ASSGTEPGEAF
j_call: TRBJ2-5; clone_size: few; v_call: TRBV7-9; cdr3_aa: ASSLWTGNMYQETQY
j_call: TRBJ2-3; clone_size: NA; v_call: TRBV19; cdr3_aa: ASSGGRSTDTQY
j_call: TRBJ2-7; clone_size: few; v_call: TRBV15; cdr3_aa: ATSRDFGSGSQGEQY
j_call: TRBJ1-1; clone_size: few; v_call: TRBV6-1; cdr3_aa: ASNLDRVNTEAF
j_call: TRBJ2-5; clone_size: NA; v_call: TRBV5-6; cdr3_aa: ASSYGTSGQETQY
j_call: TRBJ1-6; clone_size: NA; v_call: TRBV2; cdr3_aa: ASSELAGGNSPLH
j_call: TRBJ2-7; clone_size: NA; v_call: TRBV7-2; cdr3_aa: ASSLGGDYEQY
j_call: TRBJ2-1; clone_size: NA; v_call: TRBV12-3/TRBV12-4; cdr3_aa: ASSLARLAGLYNEQF
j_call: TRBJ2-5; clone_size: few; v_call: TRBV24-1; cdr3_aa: ATSRRSQETQY
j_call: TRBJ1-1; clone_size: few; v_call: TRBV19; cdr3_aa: ASSMRGDVPRAF
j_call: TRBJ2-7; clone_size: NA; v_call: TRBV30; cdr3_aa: AWSHLPGLGSYEQY
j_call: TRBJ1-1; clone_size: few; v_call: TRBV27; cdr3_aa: ASSFPGAQDTEAF
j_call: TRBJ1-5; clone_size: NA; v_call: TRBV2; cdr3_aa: ASTYSTRVSNQPQH
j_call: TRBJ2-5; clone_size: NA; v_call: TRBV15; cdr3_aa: ATSRGYETQY
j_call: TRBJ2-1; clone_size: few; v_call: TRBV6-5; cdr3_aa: ASSYRTGYSGTQF